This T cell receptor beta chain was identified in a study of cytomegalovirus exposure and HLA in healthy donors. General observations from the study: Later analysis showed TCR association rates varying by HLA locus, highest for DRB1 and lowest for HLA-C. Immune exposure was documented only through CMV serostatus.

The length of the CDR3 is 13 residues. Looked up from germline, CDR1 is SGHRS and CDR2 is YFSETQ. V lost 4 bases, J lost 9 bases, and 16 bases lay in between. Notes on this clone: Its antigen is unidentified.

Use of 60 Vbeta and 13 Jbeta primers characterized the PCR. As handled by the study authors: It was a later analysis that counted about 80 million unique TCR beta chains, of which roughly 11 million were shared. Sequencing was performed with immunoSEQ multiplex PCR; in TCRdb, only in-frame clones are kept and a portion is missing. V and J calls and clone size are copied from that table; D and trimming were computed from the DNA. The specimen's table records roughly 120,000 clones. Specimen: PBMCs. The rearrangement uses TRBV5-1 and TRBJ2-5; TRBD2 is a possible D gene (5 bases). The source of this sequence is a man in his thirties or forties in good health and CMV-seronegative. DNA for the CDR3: TGCGCCAGCAGCCCCCCGGCGGGTTCTGCCCAGTACTTC. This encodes CASSPPAGSAQYF.